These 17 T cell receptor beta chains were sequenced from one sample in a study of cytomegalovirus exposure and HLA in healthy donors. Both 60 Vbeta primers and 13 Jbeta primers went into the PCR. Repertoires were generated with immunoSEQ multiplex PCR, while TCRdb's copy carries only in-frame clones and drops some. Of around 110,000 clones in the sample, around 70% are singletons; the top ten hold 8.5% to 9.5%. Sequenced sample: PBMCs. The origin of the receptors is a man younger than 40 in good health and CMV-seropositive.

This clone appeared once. The CDR3 DNA reads as TGCGCCAGCGGATCAGGAACTGGGGCCAACGTCCTGACTTTC. This sequence encodes CASGSGTGANVLTF. The chain combines TRBV5-1 with TRBJ2-6, with no clear D. Trimming took off 7 bases at V and 2 bases at J, with 10 bases between the two ends. Germline V CDR1 and CDR2: SGHRS, YFSETQ. There are 14 residues in the CDR3.

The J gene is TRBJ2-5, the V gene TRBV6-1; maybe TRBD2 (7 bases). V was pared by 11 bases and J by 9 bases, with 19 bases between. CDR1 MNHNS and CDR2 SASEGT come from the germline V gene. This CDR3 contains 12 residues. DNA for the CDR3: TGTGCCGGCGGGGAGGGGGGCTCGGCCCAGTACTTC. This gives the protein CAGGEGGSAQYF.

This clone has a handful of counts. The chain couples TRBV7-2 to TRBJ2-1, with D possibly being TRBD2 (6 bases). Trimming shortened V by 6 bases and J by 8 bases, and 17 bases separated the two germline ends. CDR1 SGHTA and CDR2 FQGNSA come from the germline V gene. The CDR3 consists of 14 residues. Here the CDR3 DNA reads TGTGCCAGCAGTTTAATTGGAGGGCCCTATGAGCAGTTCTTC. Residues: CASSLIGGPYEQFF.

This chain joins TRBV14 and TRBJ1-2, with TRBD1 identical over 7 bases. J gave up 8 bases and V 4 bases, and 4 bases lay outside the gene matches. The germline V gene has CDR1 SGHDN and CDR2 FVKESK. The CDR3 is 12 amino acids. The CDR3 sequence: CASSRDRAGYTF. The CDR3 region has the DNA TGTGCCAGCAGCCGCGACAGGGCGGGCTACACCTTC.

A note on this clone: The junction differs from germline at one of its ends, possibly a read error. This CDR3 is CASSSTGTSQETQYF. CDR3 nucleotides: TGTGCTAGCAGTTCTACCGGGACTTCTCAAGAGACCCAGTACTTC. This chain connects TRBV7-7 to TRBJ2-5; D may be TRBD2 (6 bases). Germline loops: CDR1 SSHAT, CDR2 FNYEAQ (reference sequence). CDR3 length: 15 residues. Filled out from reference TRBV7-7 and TRBJ2-5, the complete variable domain reads GAGVSQSPRYKVTKRGQDVTLRCDPISSHATLYWYQQALGQGPEFLTYFNYEAQPDKSGLPSDRFSAERPEGSISTLTIQRTEQRDSAMYRCASSSTGTSQETQYFGPGTRLLVL.

CDR3 DNA sequence: TGTGCCACCACCCAGCACAGGGGGAATGAAGCTTTCTTT. Protein sequence: CATTQHRGNEAFF. This chain uses TRBV6-5 with TRBJ1-1, with 8 bases aligning to TRBD1. Germline-derived CDR1 and CDR2 are MNHEY and SVGAGI. The trim removed 10 bases at V and 7 bases at J, leaving 11 bases unmatched. The CDR3 contains 13 residues.

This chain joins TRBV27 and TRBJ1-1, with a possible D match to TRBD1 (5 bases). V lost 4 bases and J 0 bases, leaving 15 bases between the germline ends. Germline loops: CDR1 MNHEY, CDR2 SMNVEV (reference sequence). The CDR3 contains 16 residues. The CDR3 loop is CASSSDNRRVNTEAFF. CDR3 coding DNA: TGTGCCAGCAGTTCGGATAACAGGAGGGTGAACACTGAAGCTTTCTTT.

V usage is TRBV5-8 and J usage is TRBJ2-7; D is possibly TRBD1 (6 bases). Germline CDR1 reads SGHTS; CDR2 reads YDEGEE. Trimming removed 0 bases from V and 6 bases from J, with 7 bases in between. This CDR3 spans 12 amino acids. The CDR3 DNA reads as TGTGCCAGCAGCTTGGTAGGGGGCGAGCAGTACTTC. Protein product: CASSLVGGEQYF.

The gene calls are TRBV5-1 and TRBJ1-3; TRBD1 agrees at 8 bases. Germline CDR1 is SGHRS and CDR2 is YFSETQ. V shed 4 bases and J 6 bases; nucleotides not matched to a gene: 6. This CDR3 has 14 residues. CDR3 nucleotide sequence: TGCGCCAGCAGCCCCCGACAGGGGTTAAACACCATATATTTT. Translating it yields CASSPRQGLNTIYF.

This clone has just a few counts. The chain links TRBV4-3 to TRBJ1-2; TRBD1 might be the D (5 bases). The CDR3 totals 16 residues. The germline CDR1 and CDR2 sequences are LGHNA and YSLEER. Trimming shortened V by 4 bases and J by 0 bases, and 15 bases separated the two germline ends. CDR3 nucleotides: TGCGCCAGCAGCCCGGAGGGACCGCCCGCTAACTATGGCTACACCTTC. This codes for CASSPEGPPANYGYTF.

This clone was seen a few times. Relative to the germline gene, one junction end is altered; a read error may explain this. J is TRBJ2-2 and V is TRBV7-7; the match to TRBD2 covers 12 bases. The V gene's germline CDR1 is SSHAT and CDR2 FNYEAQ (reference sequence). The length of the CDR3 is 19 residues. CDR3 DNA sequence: TGTGCTAGCAGCTTTCTGACTAGCGGGAGTTCGGGGAACACCGGGGAGCTGTTTTTT. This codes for CASSFLTSGSSGNTGELFF.

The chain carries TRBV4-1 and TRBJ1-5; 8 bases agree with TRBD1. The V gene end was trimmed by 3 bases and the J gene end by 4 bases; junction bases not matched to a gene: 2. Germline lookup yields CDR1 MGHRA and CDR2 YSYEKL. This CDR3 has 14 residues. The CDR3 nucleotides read TGCGCCAGCAGCCAGGGACAGGTTAATCAGCCCCAGCATTTT. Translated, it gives CASSQGQVNQPQHF.

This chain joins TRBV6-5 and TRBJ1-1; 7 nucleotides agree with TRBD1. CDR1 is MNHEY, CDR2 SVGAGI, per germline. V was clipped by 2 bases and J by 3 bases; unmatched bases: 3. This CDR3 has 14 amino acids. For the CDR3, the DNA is TGTGCCAGCAGTTACGGGACAGATTACACTGAAGCTTTCTTT. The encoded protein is CASSYGTDYTEAFF.

The CDR3: CASSWGSSYEQYF. CDR3 in DNA: TGTGCCAGTAGTTGGGGCAGCTCCTACGAGCAGTACTTC. The rearrangement uses TRBV19 and TRBJ2-7; possible D gene TRBD1, 5 bases. The CDR3 is 13 residues long. V was trimmed by 5 bases and J by 0 bases, leaving 8 bases between them. The germline V gene has CDR1 LNHDA and CDR2 SQIVND (reference sequence).

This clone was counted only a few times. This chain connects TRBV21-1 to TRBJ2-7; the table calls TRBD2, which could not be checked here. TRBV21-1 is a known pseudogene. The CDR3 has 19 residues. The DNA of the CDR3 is TGTGCCAGCAGCAAGCGGTGGTCTACTAGCGGGACTTCCAAGCACGAGCAGTACGTC. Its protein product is CASSKRWSTSGTSKHEQYV.

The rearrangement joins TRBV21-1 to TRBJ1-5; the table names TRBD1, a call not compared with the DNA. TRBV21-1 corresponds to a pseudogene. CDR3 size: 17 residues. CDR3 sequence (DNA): TGTGCCAGCAGCGCAAGGACGTCAACAGGGACGGATCAGCCCCAGCATTTT. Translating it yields CASSARTSTGTDQPQHF.

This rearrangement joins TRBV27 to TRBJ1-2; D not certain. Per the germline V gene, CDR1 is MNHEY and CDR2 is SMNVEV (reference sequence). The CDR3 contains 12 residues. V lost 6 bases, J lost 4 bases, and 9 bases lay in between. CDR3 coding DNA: TGTGCCAGCAGGCCATCCGGCTATGGCTACACCTTC. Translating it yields CASRPSGYGYTF.